This T cell receptor beta chain was found in a study of blood T cell repertoires in COVID-19. The V end lost 4 bases, the J end lost 2 bases, and 13 bases lay between the germline ends. The CDR3 sequence is 15 residues long. Germline CDR1 reads ENHRY; CDR2 reads SYGVKD. Generated by immunoSEQ multiplex PCR, the TCRdb table keeps only in-frame clones and is missing some. The sample lists over 120,000 clones, approximately 88% occurring once. The J gene is TRBJ2-3, the V gene TRBV10-3, with D uncertain. This receptor was obtained from a woman in her forties or fifties with acute or convalescent COVID-19. Sequenced material: peripheral blood. The CDR3 bases are TGTGCCATCAGTGTCGAGATAGCTATCACAGATACGCAGTATTTT. Its translation is CAISVEIAITDTQYF.